The T cell receptor (beta chain) under discussion was sequenced for a study of blood T cell repertoires in COVID-19. Overall study: Both acute and convalescent COVID-19 samples were obtained from the United States, Italy and Spain. The analysed material was cDNA or gDNA that came from T cells, B-cell-depleted T cells, or PBMCs.

The assay was immunoSEQ multiplex PCR, and TCRdb's table has in-frame clones only and misses some. This table has about 150,000 clones, roughly nine tenths appearing once. With 6 bases clipped from V and 2 bases from J, the junction kept 7 bases outside the gene matches. The germline gives CDR1 SGHTA, CDR2 FQGNSA. The CDR3 is 16 amino acids. The TCR comes from a woman in her sixties or seventies with acute or convalescent COVID-19. The chain is built from TRBV7-2 and TRBJ1-3; 10 bases agree with TRBD1. The sample consisted of peripheral blood. The CDR3 loop is CASRKEGQGAGNTIYF. CDR3 in DNA: TGTGCCAGCAGGAAAGAAGGACAGGGGGCTGGAAACACCATATATTTT.